Below, 17 T cell receptor beta chains from the same sample are listed, as sequenced in a study of tumor and adjacent non-tumor tissue in lung cancer. A modified ARM-PCR protocol with three rounds of nested PCR amplified TCRbeta. TCRdb processed the multiplex PCR reads anew with MiXCR; each CDR3 protein has one entry. The sample records under 95,000 distinct CDR3 sequences, approximately 70% being singletons. This sample's RNA came from whole unsorted tissue. Sequencing was done on a sample of lung tumor tissue. These receptor sequences come from a man in his sixties with non-small cell lung cancer.

This clonotype was seen ten or more times. The chain is built from TRBV7-8 and TRBJ1-5, with a tentative D call TRBD1 (5 bases). Germline assignment: CDR1 SGHVS and CDR2 FQNEAQ. Trimming pared 4 bases from V and 5 bases from J, leaving 12 bases between. CDR3 size: 14 residues. This CDR3 is CASSSGTFHQPQHF. CDR3 bases: TGTGCCAGCAGCTCAGGGACGTTCCATCAGCCCCAGCATTTT.

This chain uses TRBV11-3 with TRBJ2-1; 9 nucleotides align to TRBD2. V trimming: 7 bases; J trimming: 8 bases; junction bases outside the gene matches: 12. This CDR3 region has 15 residues. Germline V lookup: CDR1 SGHNT, CDR2 YENEEA. In DNA, the CDR3 is TGTGCCAGCAACCACGGGGTTAGCGGGAGCCATGAGCAGTTCTTC. Protein: CASNHGVSGSHEQFF.

In the case of this clonotype: A junction boundary mismatches the germline segment, possibly from a read error. This sequence joins TRBV11-1 and TRBJ2-7; the match to TRBD1 covers 11 bases. The germline gives CDR1 SGHAT, CDR2 FQDESV (reference sequence). This CDR3 is 15 amino acids long. CDR3 loop: CAGRMTDRGPYEQYF. The DNA for the CDR3 is TGTGCCGGCAGGATGACGGACAGGGGGCCCTACGAGCAGTACTTC.

This chain links TRBV12-3 or TRBV12-4 with TRBJ1-3; D gene unclear. CDR3 length: 12 amino acids. CDR3 amino acids: CARTVRGNTIYF. CDR3 DNA: TGTGCTAGAACCGTACGTGGAAACACCATATATTTT.

Remarks on this clonotype: Mismatch with germline at one junction end may stem from a read error. The chain employs TRBV12-3 or TRBV12-4 and TRBJ2-4; TRBD1 matches 10 bases. This CDR3 comprises 15 residues. The CDR3 loop reads CSSSPVGTGEGIQYF. In DNA, the CDR3 is TGTTCCAGCAGTCCAGTCGGGACAGGGGAGGGCATTCAGTACTTC.

This clonotype was seen repeatedly, ten times or more. V and J are TRBV11-2 and TRBJ2-1, with D perhaps TRBD2 (5 bases). Germline assignment: CDR1 SGHAT and CDR2 FQNNGV. This CDR3 has 15 amino acids. V dropped 1 base and J dropped 6 bases, with 13 bases sitting between them. The CDR3 sequence is CASSLVTLGPNEQFF. CDR3 sequence (DNA): TGTGCCAGCAGCTTAGTGACACTAGGGCCCAATGAGCAGTTCTTC.

For this clonotype: Here the CDR3 omits its conserved ending phenylalanine or tryptophan, so a read error is the likely source. The rearrangement links TRBV20-1 to TRBJ1-6; TRBD1 aligns across 7 bases. J lost 8 bases, V lost 1 base, and 11 bases had no gene match. Germline V gene sequence: CDR1 DFQATT, CDR2 SNEGSKA (reference sequence). The CDR3 has 16 amino acids. The CDR3 DNA follows: TGCAGTGCTAGAGTGGGGACGGGACAGCATTATTCACCCCTCCACCTT. It encodes CSARVGTGQHYSPLHL.

Remarks on this clonotype: The germline gene is not matched at one end of the junction; a read error may be the cause. The chain combines TRBV12-3 or TRBV12-4 with TRBJ2-1; no firm D call. This CDR3 contains 14 residues. CDR3 region: CTSSLGQAGNEQFF. Here the CDR3 DNA reads TGTACCAGCAGTTTGGGTCAGGCAGGCAATGAGCAGTTCTTC.

This clonotype was observed a few times. The chain carries TRBV6-4 and TRBJ2-3, with TRBD1 matching 7 bases. This CDR3 has 13 residues. V dropped 5 bases and J dropped 4; count of bases not matched to a gene: 3. The germline V gene encodes CDR1 MRHNA and CDR2 SNTAGT. In nucleotides, the CDR3 is TGTGCCAGCAGTTCCCAGGGGGCAGATACGCAGTATTTT. It yields the protein CASSSQGADTQYF.

The chain recombines TRBV28 with TRBJ2-7; 8 bases line up with TRBD2. Losses at the gene ends were 8 bases for V and 9 bases for J; bases not matched to a gene: 15. CDR3 length: 14 amino acids. Germline V gives CDR1 MDHEN, CDR2 SYDVKM. In DNA, the CDR3 is TGTGCCAGCTTTAGCGGGAACCGTCCCAAAGGGCAGTACTTC. This codes for CASFSGNRPKGQYF.

As regards this clonotype: Mismatch with germline at one junction end may stem from a read error. This chain connects TRBV20-1 to TRBJ2-3; 8 bases are shared with TRBD2. From germline, CDR1 is DFQATT and CDR2 SNEGSKA (reference sequence). This CDR3 region has 15 residues. This chain's CDR3 is CSATGQRESADTQYF. The CDR3 nucleotides read TGCAGTGCTACGGGGCAGCGGGAGAGCGCAGATACGCAGTATTTC.

Details on this clonotype: At one boundary the junction diverges from the germline segment, which might be a read error. The chain is built from TRBV6-1 and TRBJ1-5, with D perhaps matching TRBD1 (5 bases). The CDR3 totals 19 residues. Per the germline V gene, CDR1 is MNHNS and CDR2 is SASEGT. The CDR3 sequence is CTSNPLGGHGLVSNQPQHF. The CDR3 DNA sequence: TGTACCAGCAACCCCCTAGGAGGACACGGGTTGGTTAGCAATCAGCCCCAGCATTTT.

About this clonotype: Just one base apart from a much larger clone, this may be a read error. This chain uses TRBV5-4 with TRBJ2-1; 7 bases match TRBD1. The V gene's germline CDR1 is SGHNT and CDR2 YYREEE (reference sequence). The CDR3 contains 13 residues. The CDR3 bases are TGTGCCATCAGCCCTCCAGGGGGCAATGAGCAGTTCTTC. Residues: CAISPPGGNEQFF. The full variable domain, in which reference TRBV5-4 and TRBJ2-1 provide the parts outside the CDR3, is ETGVTQSPTHLIKTRGQQVTLRCSSQSGHNTVSWYQQALGQGPQFIFQYYREEENGRGNFPPRFSGLQFPNYSSELNVNALELDDSALYLCAISPPGGNEQFFGPGTRLTVL.

This clonotype has a count of ten or more. The J gene is TRBJ2-1, the V gene TRBV6-2 or TRBV6-3; D not certain. CDR3 length: 13 residues. From germline, CDR1 is MNHEY and CDR2 SVGEGT. The V end lost 0 bases, the J end lost 7 bases, and 7 bases lay between the germline ends. The CDR3 region is CASSYSKSNEQFF. The CDR3, as DNA: TGTGCCAGCAGTTACTCCAAGTCGAATGAGCAGTTCTTC.

By share of the sample, this clonotype is large. The chain joins TRBV11-2 to TRBJ2-1; TRBD2 is a possible D gene (5 bases). This CDR3 contains 16 residues. Trimming shortened V by 5 bases and J by 0 bases, and 14 bases separated the two germline ends. Looked up from germline, CDR1 is SGHAT and CDR2 is FQNNGV. The CDR3 nucleotides read TGTGCCAGCAGCCCCCCCCGGAGGAGCTCCTACAATGAGCAGTTCTTC. Residues: CASSPPRRSSYNEQFF.

This chain connects TRBV7-9 to TRBJ2-3; D is unresolved. Trimming stripped 5 bases from V and 0 bases from J, with 9 bases between. Germline values: CDR1 SEHNR, CDR2 FQNEAQ (reference sequence). This CDR3 spans 14 amino acids. The CDR3 nucleotides read TGTGCCAGCAGCCCTACCGGGAGCACAGATACGCAGTATTTT. It encodes CASSPTGSTDTQYF.

The V call is TRBV12-3 or TRBV12-4, the J call TRBJ2-1, with 7 bases identical to TRBD1. The CDR3 has 14 amino acids. With 6 bases clipped from V and 12 bases from J, the junction kept 14 bases outside the gene matches. The CDR3 is CASRSVQGIRRQFF. CDR3 sequence (DNA): TGTGCCAGCAGGTCTGTACAGGGGATTCGCCGGCAGTTCTTC.